A selection of T cell receptor beta chains follows, all from one sample in a study of cytomegalovirus exposure and HLA in healthy donors. The protocol was immunoSEQ multiplex PCR, while the TCRdb copy is restricted to in-frame clones and leaves out a portion. This sample yields under 200,000 clones, of which 65% to 80% are seen a single time; about 2.6% belongs to the top ten. Sample: PBMCs. Source of these receptors: a middle-aged woman in good health and CMV-seropositive. Each CDR3 is given without its conserved first and last residue. A D gene is named only where the DNA matches it firmly. Size is stated for part of the rows, as once, few or many counts, or as a class when the clone is expanded.

j_call clone_size d_call v_call cdr3_aa
TRBJ2-5 NA NA TRBV5-6 ASSSEFRETQY
TRBJ2-7 NA TRBD2 TRBV7-9 ASSLVTSGGYEQY
TRBJ2-1 NA TRBD1 TRBV18 ASSPTEDRGPYNEQF
TRBJ1-1 NA TRBD1 TRBV7-9 ASSSLQGAGEAF
TRBJ2-5 NA TRBD1 TRBV5-3 ARSPGQGIEETQY
TRBJ2-3 NA NA TRBV9 ASSVQGTTDTQY
TRBJ2-5 NA TRBD2 TRBV2 ASRGTSGVRVETQY
TRBJ1-2 NA TRBD1 TRBV5-5 ASSPDPGQGARSGYT
TRBJ1-1 NA TRBD1 TRBV19 ASSMSGRQGRTEAF
TRBJ2-7 few NA TRBV7-9 ASSLSGSHEQY
TRBJ2-2 NA NA TRBV5-1 ASSLSGRNTGELF
TRBJ1-5 NA TRBD1 TRBV6-6 ASSDPGQGDQPQH
TRBJ2-7 NA TRBD2 TRBV30 AWSEGAGGEQY
TRBJ1-1 NA TRBD1 TRBV7-2 ASSLKGAVTEAF
TRBJ1-5 NA NA TRBV2 ASSGESDQPQH
TRBJ2-1 NA TRBD1 TRBV7-2 ASSLQGTANNEQF
TRBJ2-3 NA NA TRBV5-1 ASSGTGWGDTQY
TRBJ1-1 NA NA TRBV7-2 ASTAQESTEAF
TRBJ1-2 NA NA TRBV19 ASSRDFLGYT
TRBJ2-7 NA TRBD1 TRBV5-1 ASSLDRASYEQY
TRBJ2-6 NA NA TRBV28 ASGELRGSGANVLT
TRBJ2-3 NA TRBD2 TRBV7-7 ASSAGLAGPDTQY
TRBJ1-1 NA NA TRBV18 ASSPRDKGMNTEAF
TRBJ1-2 NA NA TRBV19 ASRLREGLNYGYT
NA few TRBD1 TRBV6-6 ASTLAGTGSEQY
TRBJ2-7 NA NA TRBV7-2 ASSLEAGPYEQY
TRBJ2-1 NA NA TRBV6-5 ASSYSSGGVNEQF
TRBJ1-2 NA NA TRBV7-2 ASSSPGLYRGYT
TRBJ1-4 NA TRBD1 TRBV4-3 ASSPRPGQTNEKLF
TRBJ1-5 NA TRBD1 TRBV19 ASTSRTGAKNQPQH
TRBJ1-1 NA NA TRBV11-3 ASSFYRASTEAF
TRBJ2-7 NA NA TRBV28 ASRSTGSYEQY
TRBJ2-3 once TRBD1 TRBV4-1 ASSQEDRAQNTQY
TRBJ1-2 NA TRBD1 TRBV5-1 ASSLRTGGRYT
TRBJ2-7 few NA TRBV6-1 ASTTKIGYEQY
TRBJ1-1 NA TRBD1 TRBV28 ASSLSITGEMLAEAF
TRBJ1-1 NA NA TRBV19 ASSRGGVTEAF
TRBJ1-1 few NA TRBV18 ASSPGQNTEAF
TRBJ2-3 NA TRBD2 TRBV19 ASSPPPSGTPTDTQY
TRBJ2-3 NA NA TRBV5-8 ASSLGQGTNTDTQY
TRBJ2-7 NA TRBD1 TRBV28 ASSSGQGPYEQY
TRBJ1-2 NA NA TRBV4-1 ASSQDGAEDSYGYT
TRBJ2-1 NA NA TRBV21-1 ASSKVSGRGPGKQF
TRBJ2-5 NA NA TRBV7-9 ASSSAGTPSETQY
TRBJ1-4 NA NA TRBV6-5 ASSYTSGQNEKLF
TRBJ1-1 once NA TRBV28 ASSLGGGGGRKAF
TRBJ2-3 NA NA TRBV29-1 SVELAAAPTDTQY
TRBJ2-5 NA TRBD2 TRBV7-9 ASSMDWGGETQY
TRBJ2-7 NA TRBD1 TRBV6-6 ASSETGFEQY
TRBJ2-7 NA TRBD2 TRBV19 ASSIVRGTSYEQY
TRBJ1-3 NA NA TRBV7-2 ASSFEGAGNTIY
TRBJ2-2 NA NA TRBV5-4 ASSFQAYRNTGELF
TRBJ2-3 NA NA TRBV27 ASSSTFVLGGTDTQY
TRBJ2-7 NA TRBD2 TRBV19 ASSSAPSGSYEQY